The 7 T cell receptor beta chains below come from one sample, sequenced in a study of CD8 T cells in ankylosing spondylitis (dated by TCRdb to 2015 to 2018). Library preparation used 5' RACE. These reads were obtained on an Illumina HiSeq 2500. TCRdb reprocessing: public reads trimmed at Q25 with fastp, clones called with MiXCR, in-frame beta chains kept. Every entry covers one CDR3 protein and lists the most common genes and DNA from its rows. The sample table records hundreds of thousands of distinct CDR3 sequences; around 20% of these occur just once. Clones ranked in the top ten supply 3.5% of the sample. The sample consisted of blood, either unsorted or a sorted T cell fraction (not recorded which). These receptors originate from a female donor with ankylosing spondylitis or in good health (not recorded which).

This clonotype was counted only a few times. CDR3 loop: CASSQAVGETQYF. For the CDR3, the DNA is TGTGCCAGCAGCCAAGCGGTTGGCGAGACCCAGTACTTC. The rearrangement joins TRBV3-1 to TRBJ2-5; no clear D gene. CDR3 length equals 13 residues. CDR1 is LGHDT and CDR2 is YNNKEL in the germline V gene (reference sequence). Trimming took 1 base from V and 5 from J, leaving 8 bases between them.

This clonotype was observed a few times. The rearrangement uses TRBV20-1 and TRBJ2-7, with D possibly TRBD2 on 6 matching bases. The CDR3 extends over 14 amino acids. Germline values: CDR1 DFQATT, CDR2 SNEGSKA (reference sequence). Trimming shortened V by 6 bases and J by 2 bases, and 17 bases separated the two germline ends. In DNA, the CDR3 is TGCAGTGCACCAAGGGCGGGACGCACCTACGAGCAGTACTTC. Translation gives CSAPRAGRTYEQYF.

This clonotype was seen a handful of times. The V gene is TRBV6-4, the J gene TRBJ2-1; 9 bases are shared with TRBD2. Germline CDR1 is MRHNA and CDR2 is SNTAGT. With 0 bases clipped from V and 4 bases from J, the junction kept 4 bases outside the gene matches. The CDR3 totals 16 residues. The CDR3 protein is CASSDSASGVYNEQFF. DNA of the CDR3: TGTGCCAGCAGTGACTCGGCTAGCGGGGTATACAATGAGCAGTTCTTC.

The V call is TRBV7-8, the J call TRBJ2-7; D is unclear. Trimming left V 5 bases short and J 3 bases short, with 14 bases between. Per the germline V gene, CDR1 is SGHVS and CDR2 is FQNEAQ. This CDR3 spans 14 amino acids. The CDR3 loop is CASSTALSLYEQYF. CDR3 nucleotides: TGTGCCAGCAGCACCGCACTATCCCTCTACGAGCAGTACTTC.

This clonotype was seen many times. The CDR3 region is CAISGLAAGGNTQYF. CDR3 DNA sequence: TGTGCCATCAGTGGACTAGCGGCGGGGGGGAATACGCAGTATTTT. J is TRBJ2-3 and V is TRBV10-3; the match to TRBD2 covers 9 bases. The CDR3 loop spans 15 amino acids. Germline assignment: CDR1 ENHRY and CDR2 SYGVKD. The V gene end was trimmed by 4 bases and the J gene end by 7 bases; junction bases not matched to a gene: 9.

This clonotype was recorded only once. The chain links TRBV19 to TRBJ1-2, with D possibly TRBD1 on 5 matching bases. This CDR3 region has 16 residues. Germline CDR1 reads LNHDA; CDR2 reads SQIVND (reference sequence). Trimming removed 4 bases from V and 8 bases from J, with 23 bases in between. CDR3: CASSTPLFRQIDGYTF. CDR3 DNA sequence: TGTGCCAGTAGTACACCCCTATTCCGACAGATTGACGGCTACACCTTC. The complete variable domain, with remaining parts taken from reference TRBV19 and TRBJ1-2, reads DGGITQSPKYLFRKEGQNVTLSCEQNLNHDAMYWYRQDPGQGLRLIYYSQIVNDFQKGDIAEGYSVSREKKESFPLTVTSAQKNPTAFYLCASSTPLFRQIDGYTFGSGTRLTVV.

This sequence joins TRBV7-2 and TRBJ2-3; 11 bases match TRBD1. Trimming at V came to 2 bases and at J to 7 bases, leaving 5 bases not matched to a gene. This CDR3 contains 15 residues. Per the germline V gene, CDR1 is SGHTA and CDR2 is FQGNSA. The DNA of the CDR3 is TGTGCCAGCAGCTTACGGACAGGGGGCGCGTATACGCAGTATTTT. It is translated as CASSLRTGGAYTQYF.